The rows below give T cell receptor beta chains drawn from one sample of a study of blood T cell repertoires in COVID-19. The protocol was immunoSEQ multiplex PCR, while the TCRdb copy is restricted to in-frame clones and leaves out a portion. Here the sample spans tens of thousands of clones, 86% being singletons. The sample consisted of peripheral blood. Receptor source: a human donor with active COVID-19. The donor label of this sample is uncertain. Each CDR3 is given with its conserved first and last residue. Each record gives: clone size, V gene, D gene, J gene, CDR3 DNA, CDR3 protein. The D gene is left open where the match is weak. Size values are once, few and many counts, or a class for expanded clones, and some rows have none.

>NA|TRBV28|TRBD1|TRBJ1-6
TGTGCCAGCTGTCCGGGACAGGCCTATCATAATTCACCCCTCCACTTT
CASCPGQAYHNSPLHF
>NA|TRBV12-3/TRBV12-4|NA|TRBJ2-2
TGTGCCAGTCAAAAAGGCGGGGTCGGGGAGCTGTTTTTT
CASQKGGVGELFF
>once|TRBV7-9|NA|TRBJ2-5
TGTGCCAGCAGCTTAGCGGGAGTTCAAGAGACCCAGTACTTC
CASSLAGVQETQYF
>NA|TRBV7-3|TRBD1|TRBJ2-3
TGTGCCAGCAGTTACACAGGGGGCGAAGATACGCAGTATTTT
CASSYTGGEDTQYF
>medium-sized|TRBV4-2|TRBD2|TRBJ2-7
TGTGCCAGCAGCCAAGACAGGACTAGCGGGAACGAGCAGTACTTC
CASSQDRTSGNEQYF
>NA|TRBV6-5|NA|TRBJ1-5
TGTGCCAGCAGTTACATGGCAGGTTACCAGCCCCAGCATTTT
CASSYMAGYQPQHF
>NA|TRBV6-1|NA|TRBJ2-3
TGTGCCAGCAGTGACCTCATCCGACCTCAGACAGCAGATACGCAGTATTTT
CASSDLIRPQTADTQYF
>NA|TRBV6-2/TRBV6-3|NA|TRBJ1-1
TGTGCCAGCAGTTTCGGGACACAGAACACTGAAGCTTTCTTT
CASSFGTQNTEAFF
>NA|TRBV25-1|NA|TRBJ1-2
TGTGCCAGCAGTGATTCTAGCTCCTTACCCCCCTATGGCTACACCTTC
CASSDSSSLPPYGYTF
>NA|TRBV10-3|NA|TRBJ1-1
TGTGCCATCAGTGTCGCGACCCTCGGGACTGAAGCTTTCTTT
CAISVATLGTEAFF
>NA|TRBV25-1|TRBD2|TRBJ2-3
TGTGCCAGCAGTGAATTAGGCGGGGGGGGCACAGATACGCAGTATTTT
CASSELGGGGTDTQYF
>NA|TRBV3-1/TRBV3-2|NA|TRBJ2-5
TGTGCCAGCAGCCGAACTAGTCCGGAGACCCAGTACTTC
CASSRTSPETQYF
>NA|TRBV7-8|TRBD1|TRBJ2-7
TGTGCCAGCAGGGACCCTGACAGGGGGCGCCTCTACGAGCAGTACTTC
CASRDPDRGRLYEQYF
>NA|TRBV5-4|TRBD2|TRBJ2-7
TGTGCCAGCAGCTTAGCTAGAGCGGGAGGGTATAAAGAGCAGTACTTC
CASSLARAGGYKEQYF
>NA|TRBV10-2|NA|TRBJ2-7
TGCGCCAGCAGTGATGGAGGTTGGGAGCAGTACTTC
CASSDGGWEQYF
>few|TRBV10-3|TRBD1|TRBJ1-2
TGTGCCATCAGTGACTTGTCAGGGGGCGCGAACGGCTACACCTTC
CAISDLSGGANGYTF
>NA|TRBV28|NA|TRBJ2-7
TGTGCCAGTTCGGTAGAGGGTCCCTACGAGCAGTACTTC
CASSVEGPYEQYF
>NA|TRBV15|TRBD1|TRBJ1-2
TGTGCCACCAGCGCCTTAAAAACGGGACAGCACTATGGCTACACCTTC
CATSALKTGQHYGYTF
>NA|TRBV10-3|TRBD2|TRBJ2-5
TGTGCCATCAGTGAGTCGACTAGCGGGAGTTATGAGACCCAGTACTTC
CAISESTSGSYETQYF
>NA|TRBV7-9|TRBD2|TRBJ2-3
TGTGCCAGCAGCTTAGGGGCGGGGGGCCCAGATACGCAGTATTTT
CASSLGAGGPDTQYF
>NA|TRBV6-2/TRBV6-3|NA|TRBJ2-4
TGTGCCAGCAGTTTGGGTGGCCCTAGCGCAGACTTAATAGCCAAAAACATTCAGTACTTC
CASSLGGPSADLIAKNIQYF
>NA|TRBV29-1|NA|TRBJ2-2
TGCAGCATTGGTAGTCCCGGGGAGCTGTTTTTT
CSIGSPGELFF
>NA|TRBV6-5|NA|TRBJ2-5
TGTGCCAGCAGTCTTTACAATTACCAAGAGACCCAGTACTTC
CASSLYNYQETQYF
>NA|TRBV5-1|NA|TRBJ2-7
TGCGCCAGCAGCTTGGCCGCGGGACTTGTGGACGAGCAGTACTTC
CASSLAAGLVDEQYF
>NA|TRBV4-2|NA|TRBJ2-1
TGTGCCAGCAGCCAAGATCCAGGGGACAATGAGCAGTTCTTC
CASSQDPGDNEQFF
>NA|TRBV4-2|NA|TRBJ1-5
TGTGCCAGCAGCCAAGAGTTTCTGGGGGGAAATCAGCCCCAGCATTTT
CASSQEFLGGNQPQHF
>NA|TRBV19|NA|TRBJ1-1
TGTGCCAGTAACAGCGACAGGAACACTGAAGCTTTCTTT
CASNSDRNTEAFF
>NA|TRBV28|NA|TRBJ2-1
TGTGCCAGCAGTTTCATTCACCGGGAGTCCTACAATGAGCAGTTCTTC
CASSFIHRESYNEQFF
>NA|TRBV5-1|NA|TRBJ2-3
TGCGCCAGCAGCCCCCCGAGCACAGATACGCAGTATTTT
CASSPPSTDTQYF
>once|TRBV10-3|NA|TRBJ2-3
TGTGCCATCAGACGAGAGTCAGATACGCAGTATTTT
CAIRRESDTQYF
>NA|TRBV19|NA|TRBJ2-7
TGTGCCAGTAGTCTCTCCCTTACGGGCAGGGGAATCTCCTACGAGCAGTACTTC
CASSLSLTGRGISYEQYF
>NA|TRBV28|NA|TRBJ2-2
TGTGCCAGCAGTCAAAACAGGGTTCCGGGCACCGGGGAGCTGTTTTTT
CASSQNRVPGTGELFF
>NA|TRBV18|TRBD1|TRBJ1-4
TGTGCCAGCTCACCACCGACAGGGAGGATGGTTAATGAAAAACTGTTTTTT
CASSPPTGRMVNEKLFF
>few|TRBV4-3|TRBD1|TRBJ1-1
TGCGCCAGCAGCCCCAAGACAGGGCAACCCATTGAAGCTTTCTTT
CASSPKTGQPIEAFF
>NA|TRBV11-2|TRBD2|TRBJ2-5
TGTGCCAGCAGCTTAGTAACTAGCGGGGGACTGGAGACCCAGTACTTC
CASSLVTSGGLETQYF
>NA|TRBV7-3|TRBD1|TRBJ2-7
TGTGCCAGCAGTTTAACTGGGACAGGGACCTACGAGCAGTACTTC
CASSLTGTGTYEQYF
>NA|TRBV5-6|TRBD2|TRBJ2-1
TGTGCCAGCAGCTTTGAAGAGCGGGGGGGCTCCTACAATGAGCAGTTCTTC
CASSFEERGGSYNEQFF
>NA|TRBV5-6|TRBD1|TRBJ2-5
TGTGCCAGCCTCTGGGGACAGGGGGGAGAGACCCAGTACTTC
CASLWGQGGETQYF
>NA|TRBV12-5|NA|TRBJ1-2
TGTGCTAGTGGTTTTGGGCAGTACTATGGCTACACCTTC
CASGFGQYYGYTF
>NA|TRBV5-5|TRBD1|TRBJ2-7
TGTGCCAGCAGCGTGGGACAGGGGAGGGTTGCCTACGAGCAGTACTTC
CASSVGQGRVAYEQYF
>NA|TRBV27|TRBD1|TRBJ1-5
TGTGCCAGCAGTCTCCGACAGGGGGGCAGCAATCAGCCCCAGCATTTT
CASSLRQGGSNQPQHF
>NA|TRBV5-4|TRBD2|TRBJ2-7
TGTGCCAGCAGGCCGCGGGGGGCCCCCTACGAGCAGTACTTC
CASRPRGAPYEQYF
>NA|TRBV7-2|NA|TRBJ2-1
TGTGCCAGCAGCTGGAACCGGGTCAATGAGCAGTTCTTC
CASSWNRVNEQFF
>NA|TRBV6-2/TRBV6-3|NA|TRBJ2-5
TGTGCCAGCAGTTACAGAACTACCGAGGAGACCCAGTACTTC
CASSYRTTEETQYF
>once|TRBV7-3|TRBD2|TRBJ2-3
TGTGCCAGCAGCTTACGAGGTAGCGGGGGGTACACAGATACGCAGTATTTT
CASSLRGSGGYTDTQYF
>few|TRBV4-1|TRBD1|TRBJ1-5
TGCGCCAGCAGCCAGAATTTGGCCAGGGGGCCTCAGCCCCAGCATTTT
CASSQNLARGPQPQHF
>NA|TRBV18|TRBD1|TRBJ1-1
TGTGCCAGCTCACCGGATGGGACAGGGTTCTGGGCTGAAGCTTTCTTT
CASSPDGTGFWAEAFF
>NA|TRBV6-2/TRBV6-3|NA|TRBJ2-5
TGTGCCAGCAGCCAAGCCCAGGGTGTTAGTAGGGAGACCCAGTACTTC
CASSQAQGVSRETQYF
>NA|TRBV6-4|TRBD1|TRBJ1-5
TGTGCCAGGCCTCAGGGGGTACATCAGCCCCAGCATTTT
CARPQGVHQPQHF
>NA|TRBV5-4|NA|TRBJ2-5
TGTGCCAGCAGCTTGAGCGAGACCCAGTACTTC
CASSLSETQYF
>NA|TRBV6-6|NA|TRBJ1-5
TGTGCCAGCAGTTACCTCAGGGTAGGGGAGCCCCAGCATTTT
CASSYLRVGEPQHF
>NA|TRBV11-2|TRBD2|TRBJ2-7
TGTGCCAGCAGCTGGGAGAGCGGGAGTTCCGAGCAGTACTTC
CASSWESGSSEQYF
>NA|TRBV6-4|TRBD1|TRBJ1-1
TGTGCCAGCAGTGGGACAGGAGGCACTGAAGCTTTCTTT
CASSGTGGTEAFF
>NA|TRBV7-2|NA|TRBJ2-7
TGTGCCAGCAGCCAGTCCCTTAACGAGCAGTACTTC
CASSQSLNEQYF